The source of this T cell receptor (beta chain) is a study of blood T cell repertoires in COVID-19. The wider study: Researchers got acute and convalescent COVID-19 samples from the United States, Italy and Spain. Sample material is recorded as cDNA or gDNA derived from T cells, B-cell-depleted T cells, or PBMCs.

Here immunoSEQ multiplex PCR was the method, and the copy in TCRdb shows in-frame clones only, minus some. This sample yields 250,000 or so clones, of which around 90% are seen a single time; approximately 4% belongs to the top ten. Participant ages covered about 18 to 89 years across 25 or so US areas. The study assigned cohorts using participant-reported clinical history. The V gene's germline CDR1 is SSHAT and CDR2 FNYEAQ (reference sequence). This CDR3 region has 15 residues. The V and J ends lost 5 bases and 7 bases, in that order; junction bases with no gene match: 6. This TCR was sampled from a woman in her 30s with acute COVID-19. V and J are TRBV7-7 and TRBJ2-1; 12 nucleotides agree with TRBD2. Sequences were obtained from PBMCs or T cells enriched from blood (not recorded which). CDR3 DNA: TGTGCCAGCAGCCCACTAGCGGGAGGTGTTAATGAGCAGTTCTTC. Protein: CASSPLAGGVNEQFF.